The 26 T cell receptor beta chains in this list originate from one sample, sequenced in a study of T cell repertoires in aging, cancer and after chemotherapy. Amplification of TCR beta used genomic DNA extracted from peripheral blood. A mixed TRB-A/B primer pool amplified rearranged TRB by multiplex touch-down PCR. TCRdb re-analysed the multiplex PCR reads in MiXCR, keeping a single row per CDR3 protein. The sample includes 15,000 or so distinct CDR3 sequences, approximately 21% of them seen just once. The sample taken for sequencing was blood. The receptors were sampled from a human donor in good health.

As to this clonotype: This could be a read error, since a much larger clone is one nucleotide away. The rearrangement links TRBV19 to TRBJ2-3; D is possibly TRBD1 (6 bases). The CDR3 contains 12 residues. Germline loops: CDR1 LNHDA, CDR2 SQIVND (reference sequence). The V end lost 4 bases, the J end lost 7 bases, and 9 bases lay between the germline ends. CDR3 residues: CASSTGVHTQYF. Written as DNA, the CDR3 is TGTGCCAGTAGTACAGGGGTTCATACGCAGTATTTT.

This clonotype ranks as medium-sized. The genes are TRBV6-5 and TRBJ1-6; TRBD1 might be the D (5 bases). Germline V gene lookup returns CDR1 MNHEY and CDR2 SVGAGI. Trimming removed 5 bases from V and 1 base from J, with 6 bases in between. This CDR3 contains 14 residues. CDR3 loop: CASSGQSYNSPLHF. In DNA form, the CDR3 reads TGTGCCAGCAGTGGACAATCCTATAATTCACCCCTCCACTTT.

The chain joins TRBV12-3 or TRBV12-4 to TRBJ2-3; D is undetermined. The CDR3 is 18 residues long. Deletions cut 3 bases from V and 5 bases from J, with 24 bases between. The chain's CDR3 is CASSFLLLRTTKEDTQYF. CDR3 coding DNA: TGTGCCAGCAGTTTTCTACTACTTCGGACGACAAAGGAAGATACGCAGTATTTT.

This clonotype is judged medium-sized. The rearrangement links TRBV20-1 to TRBJ1-3; D may be TRBD1 (5 bases). Looked up from germline, CDR1 is DFQATT and CDR2 is SNEGSKA (reference sequence). This CDR3 comprises 14 residues. V gave up 0 bases and J gave up 2 bases, with 8 bases separating them. The CDR3 region is CSARDQGAGNTIYF. The CDR3 nucleotides are TGCAGTGCTAGAGACCAGGGTGCTGGAAACACCATATATTTT.

By its share, this clonotype is medium-sized (0.01 to 0.1%). The V gene is TRBV19, the J gene TRBJ2-3; a weak D match, TRBD1 (6 bases). Per the germline V gene, CDR1 is LNHDA and CDR2 is SQIVND (reference sequence). This CDR3 spans 16 amino acids. Trimming removed 5 bases at V and 0 bases at J, with 15 bases between. For the CDR3, the DNA is TGTGCCAGTAGTGATCTGAGGGGGATGAGCACAGATACGCAGTATTTT. This encodes CASSDLRGMSTDTQYF. Together with reference TRBV19 and TRBJ2-3, the CDR3 gives the full variable domain: DGGITQSPKYLFRKEGQNVTLSCEQNLNHDAMYWYRQDPGQGLRLIYYSQIVNDFQKGDIAEGYSVSREKKESFPLTVTSAQKNPTAFYLCASSDLRGMSTDTQYFGPGTRLTVL.

This clonotype is labeled medium-sized. This chain uses TRBV20-1 with TRBJ2-7; D is ambiguous. Trimming stripped 0 bases from V and 4 bases from J, with 16 bases between. The CDR3 runs to 15 residues. The germline CDR1 and CDR2 sequences are DFQATT and SNEGSKA (reference sequence). The CDR3, as DNA: TGCAGTGCTAGAGACAGGAAGGTACAGTCGTACGAGCAGTACTTC. Translation gives CSARDRKVQSYEQYF.

The CDR3 loop reads CASSLRTGAAYNQPQHF. DNA for the CDR3: TGTGCCAGCAGCTTAAGGACAGGAGCCGCCTACAATCAGCCCCAGCATTTT. The chain carries TRBV12-3 or TRBV12-4 and TRBJ1-5; 7 bases agree with TRBD1. The V segment lost 6 bases and the J segment 3 bases; nucleotides outside the gene matches: 14. This CDR3 has 17 amino acids.

This clonotype was detected ten times or more. The rearrangement uses TRBV12-3 or TRBV12-4 and TRBJ1-2; maybe TRBD1 (5 bases). V lost 7 bases to trimming and J lost 3 bases, with 15 bases between them. CDR3 length equals 14 residues. The CDR3 loop is CASTKLPGYYGYTF. For the CDR3, the DNA is TGTGCCAGCACCAAACTCCCAGGGTACTATGGCTACACCTTC.

This clonotype is medium-sized by share. The J gene is TRBJ2-2, the V gene TRBV19; D is undetermined. V was pared by 4 bases and J by 4 bases, with 7 bases between. The CDR3 is made up of 13 amino acids. From germline, CDR1 is LNHDA and CDR2 SQIVND (reference sequence). The CDR3 loop is CASSTVVTGELFF. Here the CDR3 DNA reads TGTGCCAGTAGTACCGTTGTCACCGGGGAGCTGTTTTTT. The whole variable domain, filled in from reference TRBV19 and TRBJ2-2, reads DGGITQSPKYLFRKEGQNVTLSCEQNLNHDAMYWYRQDPGQGLRLIYYSQIVNDFQKGDIAEGYSVSREKKESFPLTVTSAQKNPTAFYLCASSTVVTGELFFGEGSRLTVL.

The rearrangement uses TRBV5-1 and TRBJ1-2; D unresolved. The CDR3 has 13 amino acids. V gave up 4 bases and J gave up 0 bases, with 7 bases separating them. In germline, CDR1 is SGHRS, CDR2 YFSETQ. The CDR3: CASSPQTNYGYTF. In DNA, the CDR3 is TGCGCCAGCAGCCCTCAGACTAACTATGGCTACACCTTC.

The sample holds a few counts of this clonotype. The chain joins TRBV25-1 to TRBJ1-1; 9 bases map to TRBD1. Germline CDR1 MGHDK, CDR2 SYGVNS. V dropped 6 bases and J dropped 3; count of bases not matched to a gene: 5. The CDR3 has 14 residues. CDR3 residues: CASSPTGGYTEAFF. DNA of the CDR3: TGTGCCAGCAGCCCTACAGGGGGCTACACTGAAGCTTTCTTT.

About this clonotype itself: This could be a read error, since a much larger clone is one nucleotide away. This chain links TRBV27 with TRBJ1-6; the D gene is possibly TRBD1 (5 bases). The germline V gene has CDR1 MNHEY and CDR2 SMNVEV (reference sequence). The germline V and J ends were trimmed by 4 bases and 4 bases, with 8 bases remaining between them. This CDR3 is built from 14 residues. For the CDR3, the DNA is TGTGCCAGCAGTTCAACAGGATATAATTCACCCCTCCACTTT. This gives the protein CASSSTGYNSPLHF.

In its sample, this clonotype was seen once. One end of the junction does not line up with germline, which may come from a read error. V is TRBV12-3 or TRBV12-4 and J is TRBJ1-2; 9 bases line up with TRBD1. There are 14 residues in the CDR3. The DNA of the CDR3 is TGTGCCAGCACTTTTGACAGGGGGACCTATGACTACACCTTC. Its protein is CASTFDRGTYDYTF.

The CDR3 coding sequence is TGTGCCAGCAGCCCTAGCGGGGGGGCCAATGAGCAGTTCTTC. Amino acids: CASSPSGGANEQFF. This rearrangement joins TRBV6-4 to TRBJ2-1, with TRBD2 matching 12 bases. The trim removed 6 bases at V and 6 bases at J, leaving 3 bases unmatched. Germline values: CDR1 MRHNA, CDR2 SNTAGT. This CDR3 is built from 14 residues.

This sequence joins TRBV2 and TRBJ1-1, with D possibly matching TRBD1 (5 bases). The length of the CDR3 is 11 residues. V was shortened by 11 bases and J by 8 bases, with 15 bases between the two germline ends. The germline CDR1 and CDR2 sequences are SNHLY and FYNNEI. CDR3 nucleotide sequence: TGTGCCGCATTCGGGGGTAGGGAAGCTTTCTTT. Protein: CAAFGGREAFF. Complete variable domain (other parts from reference TRBV2 and TRBJ1-1): EPEVTQTPSHQVTQMGQEVILRCVPISNHLYFYWYRQILGQKVEFLVSFYNNEISEKSEIFDDQFSVERPDGSNFTLKIRSTKLEDSAMYFCAAFGGREAFFGQGTRLTVV.

By sample fraction, this clonotype is medium-sized (0.01 to 0.1%). The CDR3 DNA is TGTGCCAGCAGTTTTGGGATTGGCAATGAGCAGTTCTTC. This sequence encodes CASSFGIGNEQFF. This chain connects TRBV12-3 or TRBV12-4 to TRBJ2-1; the D is unclear. The V and J ends lost 3 bases and 6 bases respectively, with 9 bases between them. There are 13 residues in the CDR3.

By proportion, this clonotype is medium-sized (0.01 to 0.1%). The V and J genes are TRBV5-5 and TRBJ1-6, with D hard to call. Germline V gene sequence: CDR1 SGHKS, CDR2 YYEKEE (reference sequence). This CDR3 spans 16 amino acids. V shed 4 bases and J shed 0 bases, with 11 bases lying between them. CDR3 DNA sequence: TGTGCCAGCAGCGGCAGTCCCAGCTCCTATAATTCACCCCTCCACTTT. It is translated as CASSGSPSSYNSPLHF.

This clonotype was seen more than once but under ten times. This chain links TRBV6-2 or TRBV6-3 with TRBJ2-7; 10 bases line up with TRBD1. The V and J ends lost 0 bases and 4 bases, in that order; junction bases with no gene match: 9. Per the germline V gene, CDR1 is MNHEY and CDR2 is SVGEGT. CDR3 size: 17 residues. In nucleotides, the CDR3 is TGTGCCAGCAGTTACTCTTCGGCGGGACAGGGGTCATACGAGCAGTACTTC. Protein product: CASSYSSAGQGSYEQYF.

Within the sample, this clonotype is medium-sized. This sequence joins TRBV12-3 or TRBV12-4 and TRBJ1-1; the D is unclear. The CDR3 loop spans 14 amino acids. The ends were cut back, 6 bases at V and 1 base at J, with 12 bases in the middle. For the CDR3, the DNA is TGTGCCAGCAGCCCTATGGGCCCGAACACTGAAGCTTTCTTT. Amino acids: CASSPMGPNTEAFF.

The gene calls are TRBV13 and TRBJ1-2; D uncertain. The CDR3 is 13 residues long. Germline CDR1 PRHDT, CDR2 FYEKMQ (reference sequence). V was pared by 5 bases and J by 8 bases, with 15 bases between. CDR3 region: CASSPPVDRGYTF. CDR3 bases: TGTGCCAGCAGCCCCCCCGTGGACCGGGGCTACACCTTC.

In this sample, this clonotype is medium-sized. V gene TRBV15 combines with J gene TRBJ2-3, with 14 nucleotides matching TRBD2. With 3 bases clipped from V and 4 bases from J, the junction kept 0 bases outside the gene matches. Germline V gene data show CDR1 as LNHNV and CDR2 as YYDKDF (reference sequence). The CDR3 length is 15 residues. The CDR3 bases are TGTGCCACCAGCAGGACTAGCGGGGGGGCAGATACGCAGTATTTT. Protein: CATSRTSGGADTQYF. Drawing the rest from reference TRBV15 and TRBJ2-3, the complete variable domain is DAMVIQNPRYQVTQFGKPVTLSCSQTLNHNVMYWYQQKSSQAPKLLFHYYDKDFNNEADTPDNFQSRRPNTSFCFLDIRSPGLGDTAMYLCATSRTSGGADTQYFGPGTRLTVL.

By share, this clonotype counts as medium-sized. The chain employs TRBV7-6 and TRBJ1-2, with D maybe TRBD1 (6 bases). Trimming cost V 5 bases and J 5 bases, with 18 bases left between them. The CDR3 covers 15 residues. The V gene's germline CDR1 is SGHVS and CDR2 FNYEAQ. The CDR3 DNA sequence: TGTGCCAGCAGCCCGTGGGCCACTCAGGGGTATGGCTACACCTTC. Residues: CASSPWATQGYGYTF.

About this clonotype: A much larger clone lies one base from this, so it may be a read error. The chain has TRBV7-9 and TRBJ1-2; a possible D gene is TRBD1 (6 bases). The CDR3 loop spans 13 amino acids. The germline gives CDR1 SEHNR, CDR2 FQNEAQ (reference sequence). Written as DNA, the CDR3 is TGTGTCAGCAGCCCCCAATTCCAGGGGGGCTACACCTTC. The encoded protein is CVSSPQFQGGYTF.

This clonotype showed up many times. The chain combines TRBV5-6 with TRBJ1-2, with a weak D call TRBD1 (6 bases). The V gene lost 4 bases and the J gene lost 3 bases, with 13 bases spanning the gap. CDR1 and CDR2 (germline): SGHDT, YYEEEE. This CDR3 contains 14 residues. CDR3 loop: CASSPGHSDYGYTF. In DNA form, the CDR3 reads TGTGCCAGCAGCCCGGGACATAGCGACTATGGCTACACCTTC.

V usage is TRBV5-1 and J usage is TRBJ1-3; D is unresolved. Germline values: CDR1 SGHRS, CDR2 YFSETQ. Between the trimmed V and J ends, which lost 9 bases and 0 bases, there was a span of 13 bases. CDR3 length equals 14 residues. The CDR3 nucleotides read TGCGCCAAGATAAAAGCAGGCTCTGGAAACACCATATATTTT. Its translation is CAKIKAGSGNTIYF.

The chain uses TRBV5-1 and TRBJ2-2; 8 bases are a match to TRBD2. The V segment lost 5 bases and the J segment 7 bases; nucleotides outside the gene matches: 16. The CDR3 is made up of 17 amino acids. The V gene's germline CDR1 is SGHRS and CDR2 YFSETQ. DNA for the CDR3: TGCGCCAGCAGTCCCCGCGCGAGCGGGGGAGGAGTCGGGGAGCTGTTTTTT. Its translation is CASSPRASGGGVGELFF.